This entry lists 29 T cell receptor beta chains sequenced from one sample in a study of blood T cell repertoires in COVID-19. Only in-frame clones appear in the TCRdb table, and some are missing; sequencing was by immunoSEQ multiplex PCR. The repertoire holds 150,000 or so clones, with approximately 95% as singletons. What was sequenced was peripheral blood. The receptors were sampled from a woman aged 50 to 60 with acute or convalescent COVID-19.

This clone was counted a single time. The rearrangement links TRBV10-3 to TRBJ2-7; tentatively, D is TRBD2 (6 bases). The germline gives CDR1 ENHRY, CDR2 SYGVKD. The V end lost 2 bases, the J end lost 4 bases, and 6 bases lay between the germline ends. There are 12 residues in the CDR3. CDR3 amino acids: CAISEGGYEQYF. The CDR3 nucleotides read TGTGCCATCAGTGAGGGGGGGTACGAGCAGTACTTC.

This sequence joins TRBV6-5 and TRBJ2-7; the D gene is possibly TRBD1 (5 bases). Germline loops: CDR1 MNHEY, CDR2 SVGAGI. The CDR3 runs 13 residues. The V end was cut by 2 bases, the J end by 3 bases, with 8 bases between. CDR3 DNA sequence: TGTGCCAGCAGTTACGACAGATACTACGAGCAGTACTTC. This encodes CASSYDRYYEQYF.

This clone was counted between two and nine times. V is TRBV21-1 and J is TRBJ2-7; TRBD2 was called by the table and not checked on the DNA. TRBV21-1 is a pseudogene. This CDR3 region has 13 residues. The CDR3: CASSTLRGGEQYF. The CDR3 coding sequence is TGTGCCAGCAGCACTCTCCGCGGGGGCGAGCAGTACTTC.

The rearrangement joins TRBV6-5 to TRBJ2-5, with D unresolved. The CDR3 loop spans 15 amino acids. The V gene lost 1 base and the J gene lost 2 bases, with 11 bases spanning the gap. Germline CDR1 and CDR2: MNHEY and SVGAGI. The CDR3 region has the DNA TGTGCCAGCAGTTACTTAACCTCGAGTCAAGAGACCCAGTACTTC. It yields the protein CASSYLTSSQETQYF.

The chain employs TRBV18 and TRBJ2-1, with no clear D. V lost 0 bases to trimming and J lost 1 base, with 16 bases between them. The CDR3 totals 18 residues. Germline V lookup: CDR1 KGHSH, CDR2 LQKENI. CDR3 in DNA: TGTGCCAGCTCACCACCGACTCCCGGCGGCCCATCCTACAATGAGCAGTTCTTC. It translates to CASSPPTPGGPSYNEQFF.

This chain links TRBV7-6 with TRBJ1-6; possibly TRBD1 for D (6 bases). This CDR3 is 16 amino acids long. The germline V gene encodes CDR1 SGHVS and CDR2 FNYEAQ. Trimming cost V 5 bases and J 6 bases, with 17 bases left between them. CDR3 sequence (DNA): TGTGCCAGCAGCAAGGGACAAAGGTCGATTAATTCACCCCTCCACTTT. Translating it yields CASSKGQRSINSPLHF.

This chain connects TRBV28 to TRBJ2-5; TRBD2 matches at 11 bases. This CDR3 has 17 amino acids. After removal of 5 bases from V and 0 bases from J, the junction contained 8 bases not matched to a gene. The germline V gene encodes CDR1 MDHEN and CDR2 SYDVKM. CDR3: CASSPAGTSGYQETQYF. The CDR3 coding sequence is TGTGCCAGCAGTCCTGCCGGGACTAGCGGTTACCAAGAGACCCAGTACTTC.

J is TRBJ1-1 and V is TRBV4-1; unclear D gene. Germline CDR1 and CDR2: MGHRA and YSYEKL. The length of the CDR3 is 15 residues. Trimming took off 0 bases at V and 1 base at J, with 9 bases between the two ends. CDR3 bases: TGCGCCAGCAGCCAAGATGGCGTAGCGAACACTGAAGCTTTCTTT. It codes for CASSQDGVANTEAFF.

J is TRBJ1-2 and V is TRBV25-1; 7 bases line up with TRBD1. From germline, CDR1 is MGHDK and CDR2 SYGVNS. V lost 4 bases and J lost 2; bases outside the gene matches: 4. This CDR3 comprises 14 residues. The CDR3 loop is CASSGQGRNYGYTF. The CDR3 DNA follows: TGTGCCAGCAGTGGACAGGGAAGGAACTATGGCTACACCTTC.

This chain connects TRBV18 to TRBJ1-5, with D maybe TRBD1 (6 bases). Trimming left V 4 bases short and J 7 bases short, with 11 bases between. Germline lookup yields CDR1 KGHSH and CDR2 LQKENI. The CDR3 consists of 13 residues. The CDR3 sequence: CASSLQGTQPQHF. The CDR3 DNA is TGTGCCAGCTCACTCCAGGGGACACAGCCCCAGCATTTT.

V is TRBV21-1 and J is TRBJ2-7; the DNA was not compared with TRBD2, the D call given in the table. TRBV21-1 counts as a pseudogene. The CDR3 is 15 residues long. The CDR3 is CASSKDGRTTTGQYF. The CDR3 DNA reads TGTGCCAGCAGCAAAGATGGCAGGACTACGACGGGGCAGTACTTC.

The CDR3 sequence: CASSDLGEDQPQHF. The CDR3 nucleotides are TGTGCCAGCAGCGACCTGGGAGAAGATCAGCCCCAGCATTTT. The chain has TRBV5-8 and TRBJ1-5; D is undetermined. V was cut by 4 bases and J by 5 bases, with 13 bases left in between. CDR3 size: 14 residues. Germline loops: CDR1 SGHTS, CDR2 YDEGEE.

The chain is built from TRBV7-2 and TRBJ2-3; 13 nucleotides match TRBD2. V shed 5 bases and J 3 bases; nucleotides not matched to a gene: 2. The CDR3 is 15 amino acids. Germline CDR1 SGHTA, CDR2 FQGNSA. The CDR3 spells CASSLTSGRTDTQYF. CDR3 in DNA: TGTGCCAGCAGCCTGACTAGCGGGAGGACAGATACGCAGTATTTT.

The chain has TRBV2 and TRBJ2-1, with D perhaps matching TRBD1 (6 bases). This CDR3 has 13 amino acids. V gave up 7 bases and J gave up 3 bases, with 10 bases separating them. From germline, CDR1 is SNHLY and CDR2 FYNNEI. Here the CDR3 reads CASNADSYNEQFF. The CDR3 DNA sequence: TGTGCCAGCAATGCGGACAGCTACAATGAGCAGTTCTTC.

The chain is built from TRBV2 and TRBJ1-5; a weak D match, TRBD1 (6 bases). V lost 2 bases to trimming and J lost 5 bases, with 13 bases between them. Germline lookup yields CDR1 SNHLY and CDR2 FYNNEI. This CDR3 is built from 15 residues. For the CDR3, the DNA is TGTGCCAGCAGTGAAAGGGGGAGGGCTTATCAGCCCCAGCATTTT. It codes for CASSERGRAYQPQHF. Variable domain in full (rest from reference TRBV2 and TRBJ1-5): EPEVTQTPSHQVTQMGQEVILRCVPISNHLYFYWYRQILGQKVEFLVSFYNNEISEKSEIFDDQFSVERPDGSNFTLKIRSTKLEDSAMYFCASSERGRAYQPQHFGDGTRLSIL.

This sequence joins TRBV6-5 and TRBJ2-7; 8 bases match TRBD1. The CDR3 totals 13 residues. The V gene's germline CDR1 is MNHEY and CDR2 SVGAGI. The ends lost 6 bases at V and 5 bases at J; junction bases unmatched: 6. The CDR3 is CASSSRGRNEQYF. The DNA of the CDR3 is TGTGCCAGCAGCTCCAGGGGGCGCAACGAGCAGTACTTC.

The V gene is TRBV12-3 or TRBV12-4, the J gene TRBJ1-2, with D hard to call. The CDR3 loop spans 11 amino acids. V was clipped by 3 bases and J by 6 bases, with 5 bases between them. CDR3 sequence reads: CASSFGNGYTF. For the CDR3, the DNA is TGTGCCAGCAGTTTCGGGAATGGCTACACCTTC.

This chain joins TRBV29-1 and TRBJ1-2; 7 bases are shared with TRBD1. V dropped 6 bases and J dropped 4; count of bases not matched to a gene: 8. The CDR3 totals 13 residues. Germline V gives CDR1 SQVTM, CDR2 ANQGSEA. The CDR3 region has the DNA TGCAGCGTCGGGACAGTAAATACCTATGGCTACACCTTC. This gives the protein CSVGTVNTYGYTF.

This clone is a singleton in its sample. This chain links TRBV2 with TRBJ2-5, with D maybe TRBD2 (5 bases). CDR3 size: 11 residues. V lost 8 bases, J lost 5 bases, and 9 bases lay in between. Germline lookup yields CDR1 SNHLY and CDR2 FYNNEI. CDR3 in amino acids: CASGGWETQYF. In DNA form, the CDR3 reads TGTGCCAGCGGAGGCTGGGAGACCCAGTACTTC.

The chain combines TRBV19 with TRBJ1-2; D uncertain. The CDR3 extends over 15 amino acids. V lost 1 base and J 3 bases, leaving 12 bases between the germline ends. CDR1 and CDR2 (germline): LNHDA, SQIVND (reference sequence). CDR3 region: CASSIAADSYYGYTF. CDR3 in DNA: TGTGCCAGTAGTATAGCAGCGGATTCGTACTATGGCTACACCTTC.

V usage is TRBV18 and J usage is TRBJ1-5; no definite D call. V lost 2 bases and J lost 1, with 12 bases in between. Germline V gene lookup returns CDR1 KGHSH and CDR2 LQKENI. The CDR3 contains 16 residues. CDR3 in DNA: TGTGCCAGCTCACCAGGAGGTTACCGAAGCAATCAGCCCCAGCATTTT. This encodes CASSPGGYRSNQPQHF. The variable domain in full, completed from reference TRBV18 and TRBJ1-5, reads NAGVMQNPRHLVRRRGQEARLRCSPMKGHSHVYWYRQLPEEGLKFMVYLQKENIIDESGMPKERFSAEFPKEGPSILRIQQVVRGDSAAYFCASSPGGYRSNQPQHFGDGTRLSIL.

This chain connects TRBV9 to TRBJ2-2, with D hard to call. The CDR3 spans 12 residues. Trimming pared 4 bases from V and 5 bases from J, leaving 6 bases between. The germline V gene encodes CDR1 SGDLS and CDR2 YYNGEE. The CDR3 reads CASSPLTGELFF. The DNA for the CDR3 is TGTGCCAGCAGCCCTCTGACCGGGGAGCTGTTTTTT.

The gene calls are TRBV7-4 and TRBJ1-1; a possible D gene is TRBD1 (5 bases). The germline CDR1 and CDR2 sequences are SGHVT and SQSDAQ. The V gene lost 7 bases and the J gene lost 5 bases, with 20 bases spanning the gap. The CDR3 loop spans 15 amino acids. The CDR3 loop reads CASNVQGGEKTEAFF. As DNA, the CDR3 is TGTGCCAGCAACGTCCAGGGCGGAGAGAAAACTGAAGCTTTCTTT.

The rearrangement uses TRBV6-2 or TRBV6-3 and TRBJ1-2; a possible D gene is TRBD1 (5 bases). The CDR3 spans 12 residues. In germline, CDR1 is MNHEY, CDR2 SVGEGT. Deletions cut 7 bases from V and 4 bases from J, with 10 bases between. The CDR3 bases are TGTGCCAGCACCCCGGGACTCTATGGCTACACCTTC. Residues: CASTPGLYGYTF.

This clone has just one count. V and J are TRBV10-1 and TRBJ2-1; no clear D. V dropped 3 bases and J dropped 6 bases, with 9 bases sitting between them. In germline, CDR1 is WNHNN, CDR2 SYGVQD (reference sequence). The CDR3 extends over 13 amino acids. This chain's CDR3 is CASSDPVSNEQFF. The CDR3 DNA reads as TGCGCCAGCAGTGATCCCGTTAGCAATGAGCAGTTCTTC.

V gene TRBV28 combines with J gene TRBJ2-7, with D possibly TRBD1 on 6 matching bases. Deletions cut 6 bases from V and 3 bases from J, with 18 bases between. This CDR3 is 15 amino acids long. Germline CDR1 is MDHEN and CDR2 is SYDVKM. The CDR3 DNA is TGTGCCAGCAGAACCCCGAGGACAGTTAGCTACGAGCAGTACTTC. It is translated as CASRTPRTVSYEQYF.

Only a few counts were recorded for this clone. The rearrangement uses TRBV4-1 and TRBJ2-7, with 12 positions matching TRBD2. This CDR3 spans 16 amino acids. The trim removed 5 bases at V and 1 base at J, leaving 6 bases unmatched. Germline assignment: CDR1 MGHRA and CDR2 YSYEKL. The CDR3 here is CASSFQLAGGSYEQYF. The CDR3 DNA reads as TGCGCCAGCAGCTTCCAACTAGCGGGGGGTTCCTACGAGCAGTACTTC.

This chain connects TRBV4-2 to TRBJ1-1, with D unresolved. CDR1 LGHNA and CDR2 YNFKEQ come from the germline V gene. The CDR3 has 13 residues. With 5 bases removed from V and 3 bases from J, the gap between germline ends came to 10 bases. The CDR3 reads CASSSREDTEAFF. Here the CDR3 DNA reads TGTGCCAGCAGCTCGCGAGAGGACACTGAAGCTTTCTTT.

This clone was seen only once. The chain couples TRBV29-1 to TRBJ2-1; 14 nucleotides match TRBD2. The J segment lost 10 bases and the V segment lost 5 bases, leaving 10 bases of the junction unmatched. The germline gives CDR1 SQVTM, CDR2 ANQGSEA. This CDR3 spans 15 amino acids. Written as DNA, the CDR3 is TGCAGCGTTAAGCGGCGACTAGCGGGAGGGCCGGAGCAGTTCTTC. Translating it yields CSVKRRLAGGPEQFF.